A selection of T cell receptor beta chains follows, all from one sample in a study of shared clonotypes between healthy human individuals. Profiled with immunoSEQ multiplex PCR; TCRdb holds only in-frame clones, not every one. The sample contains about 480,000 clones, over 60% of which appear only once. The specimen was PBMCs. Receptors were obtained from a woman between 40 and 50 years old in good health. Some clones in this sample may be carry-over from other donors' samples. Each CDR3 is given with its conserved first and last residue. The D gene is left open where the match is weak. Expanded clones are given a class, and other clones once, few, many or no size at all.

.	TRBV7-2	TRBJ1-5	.	TGTGCCAGCAGCCGGACAGAGAATCAGCCCCAGCATTTT	CASSRTENQPQHF
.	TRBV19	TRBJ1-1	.	TGTGCCAGTAGCTCTCAGGCGGTGAACACTGAAGCTTTCTTT	CASSSQAVNTEAFF
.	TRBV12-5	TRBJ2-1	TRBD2	TGTGCTAGTGCCCAGGCGAGCGGGAGCAATGAGCAGTTCTTC	CASAQASGSNEQFF
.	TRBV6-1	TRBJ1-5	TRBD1	TGTGCCAGCAGTGGACAGGGATTCAATCAGCCCCAGCATTTT	CASSGQGFNQPQHF
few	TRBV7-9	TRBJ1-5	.	TGTGCCAGCAGCTTAGGGGTCGGCAATCAGCCCCAGCATTTT	CASSLGVGNQPQHF
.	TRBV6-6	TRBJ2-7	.	TGTGCCAGCAGTTACCTTACAGGGTCCTACGAGCAGTACTTC	CASSYLTGSYEQYF
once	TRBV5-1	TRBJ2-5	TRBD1	TGCGCCAGCAGCCCAGGGGGTACCCAAGAGACCCAGTACTTC	CASSPGGTQETQYF
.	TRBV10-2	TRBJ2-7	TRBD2	TGCGCCAGCAGTGAGACTAGCGGACGCCTAGGGGAGCAGTACTTC	CASSETSGRLGEQYF
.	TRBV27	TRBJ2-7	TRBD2	TGTGCCAGCAGTTTGGGGGGAGGGCCCCTAGAGCAGTACTTC	CASSLGGGPLEQYF
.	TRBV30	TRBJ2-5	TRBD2	TGTGCCTGGAGTTATCGGGGGGGGACCCAGTACTTC	CAWSYRGGTQYF
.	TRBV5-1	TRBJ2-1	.	TGCGCCAGCAGCTTGGGACCGACCAACAATGAGCAGTTCTTC	CASSLGPTNNEQFF
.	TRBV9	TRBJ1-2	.	TGTGCCAGCAGCGCCAGGACGGCCCCTAACTATGGCTACACCTTC	CASSARTAPNYGYTF
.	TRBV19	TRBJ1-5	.	TGTGCCAGTAGAAGGCTGAATAGCAATCAGCCCCAGCATTTT	CASRRLNSNQPQHF
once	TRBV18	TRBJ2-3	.	TGTGCCAGCTCACAAGAAAGCACAGATACGCAGTATTTT	CASSQESTDTQYF
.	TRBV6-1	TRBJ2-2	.	TGTGCCAGCCAAACACTTAACACCGGGGAGCTGTTTTTT	CASQTLNTGELFF
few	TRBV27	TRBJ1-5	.	TGTGCCAGCAGTTTAGGGAGAAATCAGCCCCAGCATTTT	CASSLGRNQPQHF
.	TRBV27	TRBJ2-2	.	TGTGCCAGCAGTTTGGGGACCCACCTCACCGGGGAGCTGTTTTTT	CASSLGTHLTGELFF
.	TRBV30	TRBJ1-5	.	TGTGCCTGGAGAGGCGGGGGGGATCAGCCCCAGCATTTT	CAWRGGGDQPQHF
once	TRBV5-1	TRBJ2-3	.	TGCGCCAGCAGCTTGGCCGCGGTAGCAGATCTACAGTATTTT	CASSLAAVADLQYF
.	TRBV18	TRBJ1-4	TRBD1	TGTGCCAGCTCACCGGACAGGTCTGATGAAAAACTGTTTTTT	CASSPDRSDEKLFF
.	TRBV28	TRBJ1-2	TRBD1	TGTGCCACCAGAACAGGGGGAGTTGGTGGCTACACCTTC	CATRTGGVGGYTF
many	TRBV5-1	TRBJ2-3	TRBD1	TGCGCCAGCAGCTCAGGACAGGGGGTCTCAGATACGCAGTATTTT	CASSSGQGVSDTQYF
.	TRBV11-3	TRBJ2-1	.	TGTGCCAGCAGCTTTGACTTAAACAATGAGCAGTTCTTC	CASSFDLNNEQFF
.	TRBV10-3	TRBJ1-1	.	TGTGCCATCAGGGGAGGGGACCAGGGGAGCGCTGAAGCTTTCTTT	CAIRGGDQGSAEAFF
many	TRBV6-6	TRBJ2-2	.	TGTGCCAGCAGTTACGGGGACGACCCCACCGGGGAGCTGTTTTTT	CASSYGDDPTGELFF
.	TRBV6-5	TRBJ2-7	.	TGTGCCAGCAGTCCGGGGATTTGGGAAGAGCAGTACTTC	CASSPGIWEEQYF
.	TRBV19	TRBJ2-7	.	TGTGCCAGTAGACCAGGGAGCTCCTACGAGCAGTACTTC	CASRPGSSYEQYF
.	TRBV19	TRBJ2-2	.	TGTGCCAGTATGGAGGAGGGCGGGGAGCTGTTTTTT	CASMEEGGELFF
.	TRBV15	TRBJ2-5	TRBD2	TGTGCCACCGCGACTAGCGGGAGTTCGGAGACCCAGTACTTC	CATATSGSSETQYF
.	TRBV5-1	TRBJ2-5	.	TGCGCCAGCAGCTTGTTCCTAGCGTGGGAGACCCAGTACTTC	CASSLFLAWETQYF
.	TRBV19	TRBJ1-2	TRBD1	TGTGCCAGTAGTATAGGGGACAGAACCGTCTATGGCTACACCTTC	CASSIGDRTVYGYTF
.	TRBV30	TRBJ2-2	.	TGTGCCTGGAGTGTAGGTAAAGCTAGTGCCGGGGAGCTGTTTTTT	CAWSVGKASAGELFF
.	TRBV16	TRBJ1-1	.	TGTGCCAGCAGCCAATCACAGACCCCGGGCACTGAAGCTTTCTTT	CASSQSQTPGTEAFF
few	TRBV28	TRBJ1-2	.	TGTGCCAGCAGTTTACAGGCCTATGGCTACACCTTC	CASSLQAYGYTF
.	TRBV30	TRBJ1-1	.	TGTGCCTGGAACCCTAACAGGGAGAACACTGAAGCTTTCTTT	CAWNPNRENTEAFF
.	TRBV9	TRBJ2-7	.	TGTGCCAGCAGCGTAGGTCCGGGTAGCTCCTACGAGCAGTACTTC	CASSVGPGSSYEQYF
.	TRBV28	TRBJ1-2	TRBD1	TGTGCCAGCAGCGAGACAGGGTCCTTTAACTATGGCTACACCTTC	CASSETGSFNYGYTF
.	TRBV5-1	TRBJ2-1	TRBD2	TGCGCCAGCAGCTTCAGCGGGGCCTCCTACAATGAGCAGTTCTTC	CASSFSGASYNEQFF
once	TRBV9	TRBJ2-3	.	TGTGCCAGCAGCGTAGCTTGGTTAGATACGCAGTATTTT	CASSVAWLDTQYF
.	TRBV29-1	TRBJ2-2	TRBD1	TGCAGCGCTCTACAGGGGCTGAGCACCGGGGAGCTGTTTTTT	CSALQGLSTGELFF
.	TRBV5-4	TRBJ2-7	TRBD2	TGTGCCAGCAGCCGAGCCTATGCTAGCGGGAGGAGGGGCTACGAGCAGTACTTC	CASSRAYASGRRGYEQYF
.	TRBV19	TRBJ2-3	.	TGTGCCAGTAGTATCAGGGCTAGGTCCCGCACAGATACGCAGTATTTT	CASSIRARSRTDTQYF
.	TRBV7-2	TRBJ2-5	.	TGTGCCAGCAGCTTAGCTGGCTACCAAGAGACCCAGTACTTC	CASSLAGYQETQYF
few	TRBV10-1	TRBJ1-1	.	TGCGCCAGCAGAGAGGGTTCGAACACTGAAGCTTTCTTT	CASREGSNTEAFF
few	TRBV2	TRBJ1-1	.	TGTGCCAGCAAGGCGCGGCTAACTGAAGCTTTCTTT	CASKARLTEAFF
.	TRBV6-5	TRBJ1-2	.	TGTGCCAGCAGTGGCCGGGGGGGCGGCTACACCTTC	CASSGRGGGYTF
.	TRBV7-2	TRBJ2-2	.	TGTGCCAGCAGCTTCCGCAGGGACACCGGGGAGCTGTTTTTT	CASSFRRDTGELFF